What follows are 22 T cell receptor beta chains derived from one specimen sequenced in a study of molecular identifiers for immune sequencing clone quantification. In TCRdb, the PCR reads were re-called with MiXCR into one record per CDR3 protein. This table has a few hundred thousand distinct CDR3 sequences, roughly a quarter appearing once. The specimen was naive CD8+ T cells from blood, with Jurkat cell RNA spiked in. Subset defined: FACS-sorted CD8+CD4-CCR7+CD45RA+ naive T cells. The receptors derive from a human donor in good health. Some libraries in this study had Jurkat cell RNA spiked in.

About this clonotype: A clone one base away is much larger, so this may be a read error. The chain employs TRBV29-1 and TRBJ2-5; D unclear. The germline CDR1 and CDR2 sequences are SQVTM and ANQGSEA. Trimming shortened V by 3 bases and J by 4 bases, and 27 bases separated the two germline ends. This CDR3 region has 18 residues. The CDR3 loop is CSVDTPRESANLGETQYF. CDR3 sequence (DNA): TGCAGCGTTGATACCCCGAGAGAGAGCGCTAACCTTGGAGAGACCCAGTACTTC.

In its sample, this clonotype was seen many times. This chain links TRBV19 with TRBJ1-1; no definite D call. The CDR3 extends over 13 amino acids. Trimming took 3 bases from V and 5 from J, leaving 10 bases between them. Germline V CDR1 and CDR2: LNHDA, SQIVND (reference sequence). The CDR3 loop is CASSIPVGTEAFF. The CDR3 bases are TGTGCCAGTAGTATCCCAGTAGGGACTGAAGCTTTCTTT. Full variable domain (remainder filled in from reference TRBV19 and TRBJ1-1): DGGITQSPKYLFRKEGQNVTLSCEQNLNHDAMYWYRQDPGQGLRLIYYSQIVNDFQKGDIAEGYSVSREKKESFPLTVTSAQKNPTAFYLCASSIPVGTEAFFGQGTRLTVV.

The chain uses TRBV29-1 and TRBJ2-7; the match to TRBD1 covers 7 bases. V shed 3 bases, J shed 4 bases, and the junction held 9 bases outside the gene matches. The CDR3 extends over 14 amino acids. From germline, CDR1 is SQVTM and CDR2 ANQGSEA. The CDR3 nucleotides read TGCAGCGTTGAGGTACAGGGGAAGGTATACGAGCAGTACTTC. Its translation is CSVEVQGKVYEQYF.

V and J are TRBV4-2 and TRBJ2-1, with unresolved D. Germline values: CDR1 LGHNA, CDR2 YNFKEQ. The CDR3 is 13 residues long. The ends were cut back, 0 bases at V and 12 bases at J, with 12 bases in the middle. The CDR3 here is CASSQDGPARQFF. In DNA form, the CDR3 reads TGTGCCAGCAGCCAAGACGGGCCCGCCCGGCAGTTCTTC.

The chain carries TRBV28 and TRBJ1-4; D gene uncertain. Germline assignment: CDR1 MDHEN and CDR2 SYDVKM. Trimming removed 5 bases at V and 13 bases at J, with 17 bases between. This CDR3 is 13 amino acids long. In DNA form, the CDR3 reads TGTGCCAGCAGTCCCTCGGACGGTCCCGCACTGTTTTTT. Its translation: CASSPSDGPALFF.

This clonotype was recorded a few times. The genes are TRBV20-1 and TRBJ1-2, with 8 bases that match TRBD1. Looked up from germline, CDR1 is DFQATT and CDR2 is SNEGSKA (reference sequence). This CDR3 region has 15 residues. The V segment lost 0 bases and the J segment 6 bases; nucleotides outside the gene matches: 9. The CDR3 region has the DNA TGCAGTGCTAGAGACCCCAGGGGGCTAATCGATGGCTACACCTTC. Translating gives CSARDPRGLIDGYTF.

This clonotype was recorded many times. The chain employs TRBV20-1 and TRBJ2-3; 8 nucleotides align to TRBD2. Germline V gene data show CDR1 as DFQATT and CDR2 as SNEGSKA (reference sequence). This CDR3 region has 16 residues. V shed 2 bases and J 2 bases; nucleotides not matched to a gene: 9. CDR3 DNA sequence: TGCAGTGCTAGATCAGGGGCGGGGGGCCCCACAGATACGCAGTATTTT. Amino acids: CSARSGAGGPTDTQYF.

This clonotype was seen many times. The chain joins TRBV19 to TRBJ1-1; 8 bases fit TRBD1. CDR3 length: 15 amino acids. The ends lost 3 bases at V and 5 bases at J; junction bases unmatched: 8. CDR1 and CDR2 (germline): LNHDA, SQIVND (reference sequence). This CDR3 reads CASSISAGGGTEAFF. The CDR3 nucleotides read TGTGCCAGTAGTATTTCGGCAGGGGGCGGGACTGAAGCTTTCTTT.

This chain connects TRBV20-1 to TRBJ1-1; 7 bases agree with TRBD1. The CDR3 extends over 15 amino acids. Trimming took 0 bases from V and 0 from J; bases not matched to a gene: 4. CDR1 and CDR2 from the germline V gene are DFQATT and SNEGSKA (reference sequence). The CDR3 is CSARDRDSLNTEAFF. The CDR3 DNA follows: TGCAGTGCTAGAGATAGGGACAGCCTGAACACTGAAGCTTTCTTT.

This clonotype was recorded at least ten times. This chain joins TRBV6-5 and TRBJ1-4; D gene uncertain. Trimming left V 0 bases short and J 3 bases short, with 14 bases between. This CDR3 has 17 residues. Germline CDR1 and CDR2: MNHEY and SVGAGI. This chain's CDR3 is CASSYSVVADSNEKLFF. CDR3 sequence (DNA): TGTGCCAGCAGTTACTCCGTTGTGGCAGATTCTAATGAAAAACTGTTTTTT.

This clonotype has a handful of counts. The chain combines TRBV7-9 with TRBJ1-1; a weak D match, TRBD1 (5 bases). This CDR3 is 14 amino acids long. Trimming stripped 5 bases from V and 2 bases from J, with 12 bases between. Germline V CDR1 and CDR2: SEHNR, FQNEAQ (reference sequence). CDR3 nucleotide sequence: TGTGCCAGCAGCCGGGACGGATTAAACACTGAAGCTTTCTTT. This translates into CASSRDGLNTEAFF.

The J gene is TRBJ1-1, the V gene TRBV4-3; D gene unclear. Per the germline V gene, CDR1 is LGHNA and CDR2 is YSLEER. CDR3 size: 16 residues. Trimming shortened V by 0 bases and J by 5 bases, and 16 bases separated the two germline ends. Here the CDR3 reads CASSQEGAEGRTEAFF. As DNA, the CDR3 is TGCGCCAGCAGCCAAGAGGGCGCGGAGGGTCGGACTGAAGCTTTCTTT.

Many counts were recorded for this clonotype. This chain uses TRBV11-2 with TRBJ1-1; perhaps TRBD1 as D (6 bases). CDR3 size: 14 residues. Germline V gene sequence: CDR1 SGHAT, CDR2 FQNNGV. Trimming took off 1 base at V and 6 bases at J, with 12 bases between the two ends. DNA for the CDR3: TGTGCCAGCAGCTTAGTCCCGACAGGAGCTGAAGCTTTCTTT. The encoded protein is CASSLVPTGAEAFF.

About this clonotype: The junction differs from germline at one of its ends, possibly a read error. This chain connects TRBV20-1 to TRBJ2-7; unclear D gene. The CDR3 is 13 amino acids. CDR1 is DFQATT and CDR2 is SNEGSKA in the germline V gene (reference sequence). The CDR3 coding sequence is TGCAGTGCTCGTCGAGGTGGCTCCTCCGCGCAGTCCTTC. Residues: CSARRGGSSAQSF.

This clonotype was observed many times. This sequence joins TRBV5-1 and TRBJ2-3; possible D gene TRBD2, 6 bases. The CDR3 contains 14 residues. Germline V gene lookup returns CDR1 SGHRS and CDR2 YFSETQ. V lost 3 bases and J lost 5, with 13 bases in between. Here the CDR3 DNA reads TGCGCCAGCAGCTCGATCGGGGGAAGAGATACGCAGTATTTT. Its protein product is CASSSIGGRDTQYF.

Notes on this clonotype: A clone one base away is much larger, so this may be a read error. DNA of the CDR3: TGTGCCAGCAGCTTGTCCATGATAGAGACCCAGTACTTC. This translates into CASSLSMIETQYF. This chain connects TRBV7-9 to TRBJ2-5; D gene uncertain. CDR3 size: 13 residues. Germline V CDR1 and CDR2: SEHNR, FQNEAQ (reference sequence). The V end lost 3 bases, the J end lost 4 bases, and 9 bases lay between the germline ends.

Ten or more counts support this clonotype. The chain couples TRBV6-2 or TRBV6-3 to TRBJ1-6, with a possible D match to TRBD1 (5 bases). CDR1 is MNHEY and CDR2 is SVGEGT in the germline V gene. Trimming shortened V by 2 bases and J by 4 bases, and 12 bases separated the two germline ends. The CDR3 covers 16 residues. The CDR3, as DNA: TGTGCCAGCAGTTACACGGGACCGGAGTATAATTCACCCCTCCACTTT. Its protein is CASSYTGPEYNSPLHF.

To note about this clonotype: A much larger clone differs by one base, so this may be a read error. The chain combines TRBV29-1 with TRBJ2-5; 12 bases are a match to TRBD2. With 3 bases clipped from V and 7 bases from J, the junction kept 6 bases outside the gene matches. The germline CDR1 and CDR2 sequences are SQVTM and ANQGSEA. The CDR3 has 14 residues. The CDR3 loop reads CSVEGLAGRRTQYF. Written as DNA, the CDR3 is TGCAGCGTTGAGGGACTAGCGGGCCGCCGGACCCAGTACTTC.

This clonotype was found once. Since a much larger clone is just one base distant, this may be a read error. The rearrangement joins TRBV4-2 to TRBJ2-7, with D hard to call. CDR3 length: 12 residues. Germline CDR1 and CDR2: LGHNA and YNFKEQ. The CDR3: CARSPSSHEQYF. CDR3 coding DNA: TGTGCCCGCAGCCCTTCCAGCCACGAGCAGTACTTC.

There are many counts of this clonotype. The chain carries TRBV4-3 and TRBJ1-4, with D maybe TRBD1 (5 bases). Germline V CDR1 and CDR2: LGHNA, YSLEER. V gave up 2 bases and J gave up 4 bases, with 8 bases separating them. The CDR3 consists of 14 residues. The CDR3 DNA reads as TGCGCCAGCAGCCAACGGGGGGGTAATGAAAAACTGTTTTTT. Encoded protein: CASSQRGGNEKLFF.

As for this clonotype: The junction departs from germline at one end; a sequencing error may be responsible. This chain joins TRBV20-1 and TRBJ1-1; D ambiguous. From germline, CDR1 is DFQATT and CDR2 SNEGSKA (reference sequence). The CDR3 loop spans 13 amino acids. CDR3 amino acids: CRARELGNTEAFF. In DNA, the CDR3 is TGCAGGGCTAGAGAGCTTGGGAACACTGAAGCTTTCTTT.

As to this clonotype: Relative to the germline gene, one junction end is altered; a read error may explain this. The gene calls are TRBV4-1 and TRBJ2-7; possible D gene TRBD1, 6 bases. There are 15 residues in the CDR3. CDR1 is MGHRA and CDR2 is YSYEKL in the germline V gene. CDR3 sequence (DNA): TGCGCCGGCAGCCATGGCCCGGACAGCAACTACGAGCAGTACTTC. Translated: CAGSHGPDSNYEQYF.